This TCR beta chain appears in the sequencing data of a study of CD8+ T cells in alopecia areata. Study-level information: Treated patients took oral tofacitinib at 5 to 10 mg twice daily.

Reverse transcribed after extraction, RNA yielded cDNA as the sequencing template. The protocol was immunoSEQ multiplex PCR, while the TCRdb copy is restricted to in-frame clones and leaves out a portion. The sample shows about 200,000 clones, about 60% of them seen only once. In its sample, this clone was seen a few times. Its antigen is unidentified. Study-wide results and caveats: Across lesional scalp, and particularly alopecia totalis/universalis, clonality surpassed that of normal scalp.

The sorting of PBMCs gave CD4+ and CD8+ T cells. From germline, CDR1 is MGHRA and CDR2 YSYEKL. This CDR3 has 14 residues. Between the trimmed V and J ends, which lost 2 bases and 6 bases, there was a span of 13 bases. This sample comprised CD4+ T cells sorted from blood, obtained at week 0. The receptor comes from a human donor with alopecia areata. The chain combines TRBV4-1 with TRBJ1-2; D might be TRBD1 (6 bases). CDR3 protein: CASSQMQGRDGYTF. The CDR3 nucleotides are TGCGCCAGCAGCCAAATGCAGGGGCGGGATGGCTACACCTTC.